These T cell receptor beta chains were read from a single sample in a study of blood T cell repertoires in COVID-19. TCRdb's table, derived via immunoSEQ multiplex PCR, lists solely in-frame clones and lacks some. The table includes some 200,000 clones, approximately 85% detected once. Sequences were obtained from peripheral blood. Receptors were obtained from a woman aged 70-85 years with COVID-19, enrolled during active disease. Both conserved end residues are part of each CDR3. Each record gives: J gene, V gene, clone size, CDR3 protein. Not every row has a clone size; where given, it reads once, few, many or a size class.

J: TRBJ1-5
V: TRBV27
size: -
CDR3: CASRQGRHQPQHF

J: TRBJ1-2
V: TRBV6-4
size: -
CDR3: CASSKETGVHYGYTF

J: TRBJ1-1
V: TRBV19
size: -
CDR3: CASSMGQLNTEAFF

J: TRBJ2-7
V: TRBV19
size: -
CDR3: CASSMGQGPYEQYF

J: TRBJ1-6
V: TRBV10-3
size: -
CDR3: CAISPGQVYNSPLHF

J: TRBJ1-5
V: TRBV7-2
size: once
CDR3: CASSLQESQPQHF

J: TRBJ1-4
V: TRBV11-3
size: few
CDR3: CASSPRQGPNEKLFF

J: TRBJ1-6
V: TRBV11-3
size: -
CDR3: CASSLDSRESPLHF

J: TRBJ2-2
V: TRBV6-2/TRBV6-3
size: once
CDR3: CASSRGQTNTGELFF

J: TRBJ2-7
V: TRBV6-2/TRBV6-3
size: -
CDR3: CASSYHDSRSYEQYF

J: TRBJ1-1
V: TRBV27
size: -
CDR3: CASSLLGYTEAFF

J: TRBJ2-3
V: TRBV5-1
size: few
CDR3: CASSFGQGTDTQYF

J: TRBJ2-7
V: TRBV5-6
size: -
CDR3: CASSARGGHYEQYF

J: TRBJ1-2
V: TRBV19
size: few
CDR3: CASSIDTGYGYTF

J: TRBJ2-7
V: TRBV5-4
size: -
CDR3: CASTLATSGRPDEQYF

J: TRBJ1-1
V: TRBV25-1
size: -
CDR3: CASSEYARGRGTEAFF

J: TRBJ2-3
V: TRBV7-9
size: once
CDR3: CASSLGVGTDTQYF

J: TRBJ1-1
V: TRBV19
size: once
CDR3: CASSRQMNTEAFF

J: TRBJ1-5
V: TRBV4-3
size: -
CDR3: CASSQSGTGGNQPQHF

J: TRBJ1-3
V: TRBV25-1
size: -
CDR3: CASSDTDKRNTIYF

J: TRBJ1-1
V: TRBV20-1
size: -
CDR3: CSARRVEAFF

J: TRBJ2-2
V: TRBV7-7
size: -
CDR3: CAWGNGSANTGELFF

J: TRBJ1-1
V: TRBV18
size: -
CDR3: CASSPQGDTEAFF

J: TRBJ1-2
V: TRBV7-2
size: -
CDR3: CASSLLPETPYGYTF

J: TRBJ2-7
V: TRBV19
size: few
CDR3: CASSAGLAEPSYEQYF

J: TRBJ2-7
V: TRBV7-2
size: -
CDR3: CASSLAPIAAASYEQYF

J: TRBJ2-4
V: TRBV28
size: few
CDR3: CASIGGAEAGNIQYF

J: TRBJ1-1
V: TRBV19
size: -
CDR3: CASSRDREVAEAFF

J: TRBJ1-1
V: TRBV6-5
size: -
CDR3: CASSYSIEGRTEAFF

J: TRBJ1-1
V: TRBV6-5
size: -
CDR3: CASSYPGTDTEAFF

J: TRBJ2-1
V: TRBV24-1
size: -
CDR3: CATSTLSGGASNEQFF

J: TRBJ2-1
V: TRBV5-1
size: -
CDR3: CASSLAGSDEQFF

J: TRBJ2-7
V: TRBV6-2/TRBV6-3
size: -
CDR3: CASSSPGLPMVYEQYF

J: TRBJ2-2
V: TRBV29-1
size: -
CDR3: CSARAGLGGELFF

J: TRBJ1-5
V: TRBV7-8
size: -
CDR3: CASSSDRVNQPQHF

J: TRBJ1-1
V: TRBV19
size: -
CDR3: CASSQEQGTEAFF

J: TRBJ2-1
V: TRBV29-1
size: -
CDR3: CSVGWLVTYNEQFF

J: TRBJ2-3
V: TRBV7-2
size: -
CDR3: CASSLLPGPGADTQYF

J: TRBJ1-1
V: TRBV7-7
size: -
CDR3: CASSPLQGMNTEAFF

J: TRBJ2-3
V: TRBV2
size: once
CDR3: CASRGLRADTQYF